One sample yielded the 5 T cell receptor beta chains listed below, sequenced in a study of blood T cells in healthy people across ages. With a J-beta primer mix and a sample-barcoded 5' primer, a second PCR ran roughly 7 to 11 cycles. TCRdb independently ran MiXCR on the 5' RACE reads; one entry per CDR3 protein. In the table there are 700,000 or so distinct CDR3 sequences, roughly 20% of which are singletons. The sequenced material came from blood. These receptors all stem from a man aged 70 or older in good health.

This rearrangement joins TRBV11-1 to TRBJ2-7; perhaps TRBD2 as D (5 bases). The CDR3 length is 16 residues. V lost 0 bases and J lost 2, with 14 bases in between. The V gene's germline CDR1 is SGHAT and CDR2 FQDESV (reference sequence). The CDR3 here is CASSLARDRSTYEQYF. The CDR3, as DNA: TGTGCCAGCAGCTTAGCGAGGGATAGATCAACCTACGAGCAGTACTTC. The full variable domain, completed using reference TRBV11-1 and TRBJ2-7, is EAEVAQSPRYKITEKSQAVAFWCDPISGHATLYWYRQILGQGPELLVQFQDESVVDDSQLPKDRFSAERLKGVDSTLKIQPAELGDSAMYLCASSLARDRSTYEQYFGPGTRLTVT.

The genes are TRBV3-1 and TRBJ1-2, with 7 bases aligning to TRBD1. The V and J ends lost 0 bases and 5 bases, in that order; junction bases with no gene match: 12. This CDR3 is 17 amino acids long. Germline V gives CDR1 LGHDT, CDR2 YNNKEL (reference sequence). The CDR3 nucleotides are TGTGCCAGCAGCCAAGATCCGGGACAGAGGATTTTATATGGCTACACCTTC. Protein: CASSQDPGQRILYGYTF.

This clonotype was seen only a few times. The V and J genes are TRBV12-3 or TRBV12-4 and TRBJ1-4; TRBD1 is a possible D gene (6 bases). There are 15 residues in the CDR3. The germline V and J ends were trimmed by 2 bases and 7 bases, with 14 bases remaining between them. CDR3 in amino acids: CASSLLGAQGEKLFF. In nucleotides, the CDR3 is TGTGCCAGCAGTTTATTGGGGGCGCAAGGTGAAAAACTGTTTTTT.

This clonotype was seen a few times. J is TRBJ1-4 and V is TRBV24-1, with D perhaps TRBD1 (5 bases). V shed 4 bases and J shed 2 bases, with 10 bases lying between them. The CDR3 length is 15 residues. In germline, CDR1 is KGHDR, CDR2 SFDVKD. The CDR3 reads CATSDPGSTNEKLFF. For the CDR3, the DNA is TGTGCCACCAGTGACCCAGGGTCGACTAATGAAAAACTGTTTTTT.

This clonotype showed up just a few times. This rearrangement joins TRBV14 to TRBJ2-5; D unclear. CDR1 and CDR2 from the germline V gene are SGHDN and FVKESK. The CDR3 is made up of 13 amino acids. V dropped 0 bases and J dropped 2 bases, with 4 bases sitting between them. CDR3 amino acids: CASSQEAQETQYF. In DNA, the CDR3 is TGTGCCAGCAGCCAAGAAGCGCAAGAGACCCAGTACTTC.